Following are 5 T cell receptor beta chains from one sample sequenced in a study of blood T cell repertoires in COVID-19. The table came from immunoSEQ multiplex PCR; TCRdb's copy has only in-frame clones and leaves some out. In the table there are tens of thousands of clones, approximately 90% of which are singletons. The sequenced material came from peripheral blood. The receptors shown here come from a man between 60 and 75 years old with acute or convalescent COVID-19.

The J gene is TRBJ2-7, the V gene TRBV10-3; 9 nucleotides align to TRBD1. CDR1 and CDR2 (germline): ENHRY, SYGVKD. V was pared by 4 bases and J by 2 bases, with 6 bases of the junction left unmatched. This CDR3 contains 15 residues. CDR3 sequence: CAISGPGQGTYEQYF. In DNA form, the CDR3 reads TGTGCCATCAGTGGACCGGGACAGGGTACCTACGAGCAGTACTTC.

The chain couples TRBV30 to TRBJ2-5, with D unclear. The V gene lost 1 base and the J gene lost 5 bases, with 8 bases spanning the gap. Germline V gives CDR1 GTSNPN, CDR2 SVGIG (reference sequence). The CDR3 loop spans 12 amino acids. The CDR3 loop is CAWSATRETQYF. The CDR3 DNA reads TGTGCCTGGAGTGCGACGAGGGAGACCCAGTACTTC.

The chain combines TRBV29-1 with TRBJ2-5; 9 bases are a match to TRBD1. V lost 3 bases to trimming and J lost 5 bases; unmatched junction nucleotides: 4. CDR1 and CDR2 (germline): SQVTM, ANQGSEA. The CDR3 extends over 13 amino acids. This CDR3 is CSVETGGGETQYF. CDR3 coding DNA: TGCAGCGTTGAGACAGGGGGAGGTGAGACCCAGTACTTC.

The CDR3: CASRNPPGQSNQPQHF. For the CDR3, the DNA is TGTGCCAGCAGGAACCCCCCAGGCCAGAGCAATCAGCCCCAGCATTTT. This chain joins TRBV6-6 and TRBJ1-5; the D is unclear. V shed 6 bases and J shed 1 base, with 16 bases lying between them. Germline V CDR1 and CDR2: MNHNY, SVGAGI (reference sequence). There are 16 residues in the CDR3.

V usage is TRBV6-6 and J usage is TRBJ1-6; the D gene is possibly TRBD1 (5 bases). This CDR3 has 14 residues. The V end lost 2 bases, the J end lost 10 bases, and 12 bases lay between the germline ends. Germline V gene lookup returns CDR1 MNHNY and CDR2 SVGAGI (reference sequence). The CDR3 sequence is CASSYPRADSPLHF. The CDR3 bases are TGTGCCAGCAGTTACCCCAGGGCCGACTCACCCCTCCACTTT.